This TCR beta chain was identified during a study of shared clonotypes between healthy human individuals. The germline V and J ends were trimmed by 6 bases and 0 bases, with 12 bases remaining between them. The germline V gene encodes CDR1 MNHNY and CDR2 SVGAGI (reference sequence). CDR3 length: 15 residues. Sequencing used immunoSEQ multiplex PCR; TCRdb keeps in-frame clones, though not all of them. The sample lists some 1.5 million clones; 95% to 99% were seen once. This rearrangement joins TRBV6-6 to TRBJ1-5; no firm D call. This TCR was sampled from a man between 25 and 39 years old in good health. Sequencing input: naive CD4+ T cells sorted from blood. The subset was: CD45RA+ positively selected. The CDR3 nucleotides read TGTGCCAGCAGCCGCACTCCTCGTAGCAATCAGCCCCAGCATTTT. This gives the protein CASSRTPRSNQPQHF.